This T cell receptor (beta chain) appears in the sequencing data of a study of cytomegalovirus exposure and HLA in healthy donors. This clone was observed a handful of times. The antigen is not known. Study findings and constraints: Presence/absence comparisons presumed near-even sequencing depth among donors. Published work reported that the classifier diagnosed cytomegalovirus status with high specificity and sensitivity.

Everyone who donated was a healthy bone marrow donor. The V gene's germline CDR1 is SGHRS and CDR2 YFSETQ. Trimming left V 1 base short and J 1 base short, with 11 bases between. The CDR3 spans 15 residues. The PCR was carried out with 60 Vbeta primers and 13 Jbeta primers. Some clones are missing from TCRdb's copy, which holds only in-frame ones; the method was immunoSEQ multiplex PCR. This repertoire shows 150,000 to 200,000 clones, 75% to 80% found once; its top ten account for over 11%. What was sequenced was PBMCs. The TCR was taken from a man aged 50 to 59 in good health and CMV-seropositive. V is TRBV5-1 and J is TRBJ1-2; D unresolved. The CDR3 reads CASSLTNQLNYGYTF. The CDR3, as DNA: TGCGCCAGCAGCTTGACTAACCAACTTAACTATGGCTACACCTTC.